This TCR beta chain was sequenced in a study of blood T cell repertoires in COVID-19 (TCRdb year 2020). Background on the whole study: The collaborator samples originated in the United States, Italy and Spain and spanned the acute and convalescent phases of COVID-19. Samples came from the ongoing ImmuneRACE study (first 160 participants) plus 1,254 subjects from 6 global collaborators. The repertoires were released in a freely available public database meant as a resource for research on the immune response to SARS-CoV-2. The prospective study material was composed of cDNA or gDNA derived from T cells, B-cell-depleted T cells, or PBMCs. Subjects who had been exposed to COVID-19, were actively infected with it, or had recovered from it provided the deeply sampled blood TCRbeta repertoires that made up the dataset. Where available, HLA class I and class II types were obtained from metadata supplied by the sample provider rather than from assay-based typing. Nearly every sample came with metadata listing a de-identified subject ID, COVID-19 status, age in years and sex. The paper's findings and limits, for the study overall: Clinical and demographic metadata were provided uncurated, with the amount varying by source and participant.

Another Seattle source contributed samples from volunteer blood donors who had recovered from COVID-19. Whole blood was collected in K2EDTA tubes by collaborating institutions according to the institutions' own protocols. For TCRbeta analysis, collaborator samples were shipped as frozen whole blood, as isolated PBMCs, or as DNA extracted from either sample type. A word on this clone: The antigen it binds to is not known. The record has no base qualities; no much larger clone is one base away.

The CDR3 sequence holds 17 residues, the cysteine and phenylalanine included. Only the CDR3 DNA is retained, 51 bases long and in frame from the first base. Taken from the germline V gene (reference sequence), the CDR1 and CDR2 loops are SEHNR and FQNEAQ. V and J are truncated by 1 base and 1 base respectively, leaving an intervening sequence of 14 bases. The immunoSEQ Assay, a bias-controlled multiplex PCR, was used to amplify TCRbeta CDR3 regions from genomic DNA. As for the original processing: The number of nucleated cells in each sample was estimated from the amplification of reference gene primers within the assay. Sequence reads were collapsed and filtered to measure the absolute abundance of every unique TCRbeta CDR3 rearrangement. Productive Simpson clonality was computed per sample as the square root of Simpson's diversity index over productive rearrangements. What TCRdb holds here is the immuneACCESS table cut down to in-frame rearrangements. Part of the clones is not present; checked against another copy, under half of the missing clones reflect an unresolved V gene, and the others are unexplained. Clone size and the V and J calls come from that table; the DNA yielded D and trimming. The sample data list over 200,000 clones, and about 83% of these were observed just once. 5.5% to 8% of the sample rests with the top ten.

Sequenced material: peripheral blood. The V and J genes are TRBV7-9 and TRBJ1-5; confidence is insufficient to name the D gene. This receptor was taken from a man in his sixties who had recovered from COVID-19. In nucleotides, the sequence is TGTGCCAGCAGCTTAGTTCCGGTCGGGAAGAGCAATCAGCCCCAGCATTTT. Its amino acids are CASSLVPVGKSNQPQHF.